This T cell receptor (beta chain) was captured in a study of blood T cell repertoires in COVID-19. Germline values: CDR1 SNHLY, CDR2 FYNNEI. Trimming took 2 bases from V and 2 from J, leaving 7 bases between them. This CDR3 spans 14 amino acids. Seattle cases were enrolled at active infection and followed longitudinally. Per the original methods: Reference gene primers were amplified, and this amplification served to estimate nucleated cell counts. Produced via immunoSEQ multiplex PCR; TCRdb's table is partial and in-frame only. Clonal size and the V and J genes are those of that table, whereas D and trimming came from the DNA. The sample contains about 250,000 clones, around 90% of which appear only once. For this clone: The sample carries other DNA sequences with the same CDR3.

This receptor was obtained from a young man with COVID-19, enrolled during active disease. The chain employs TRBV2 and TRBJ1-5; unclear D gene. Sample: peripheral blood. This chain's CDR3 is CASSERSGNQPQHF. DNA for the CDR3: TGTGCCAGCAGTGAAAGATCAGGCAATCAGCCCCAGCATTTT.